This record covers a single TCR beta chain. Its antigen is still unknown. The data derive from a study of T cell responses to AZD1222 COVID-19 vaccine. Overall study results and limits: Baseline seropositivity occurred in only 5 to 7 AZD1222 recipients.

Libraries were prepared by immunoSEQ multiplex PCR; TCRdb keeps only in-frame clonotypes and omits some of them. The table has about 70,000 clones, 85% seen once. The CDR3 is made up of 13 amino acids. The V gene's germline CDR1 is SGHRS and CDR2 YFSETQ. V gave up 4 bases and J gave up 5 bases; unmatched junction bases: 4. The chain couples TRBV5-1 to TRBJ2-5; 8 bases align to TRBD2. The sample in question was peripheral blood, obtained on day 0 of AZD1222 vaccination. This receptor was obtained from an adult in good health. CDR3 loop: CASSRGGGETQYF. In DNA, the CDR3 is TGCGCCAGCAGCCGGGGGGGCGGTGAGACCCAGTACTTC.